The clone carrying this TCR beta chain was seen a few times. Its specificity is unknown. CDR1 and CDR2 from the germline V gene are SGHVS and FQNEAQ. V lost 1 base, J lost 8 bases, and 6 bases lay in between. The CDR3 covers 12 residues. A single record per CDR3 protein comes from TCRdb applying MiXCR to the reads. This table has tens of thousands of distinct CDR3 sequences, around 28% appearing once. The data are from a study of T cell repertoires in cytomegalovirus infection. The chain recombines TRBV7-8 with TRBJ2-1; TRBD1 might be the D (6 bases). The source material was CD8+ T cells from cultured PBMCs, sampled from culture after CMV antigen stimulation. This TCR came from a human donor in good health (CMV status not recorded). Some clones in this sample may be carry-over from other donors' samples. CDR3 loop: CASSLGTDEQFF. The CDR3 DNA follows: TGTGCCAGCAGCTTAGGGACAGATGAGCAGTTCTTC.